This is a list of T cell receptor beta chains from one sample in a study of control samples from healthy donors and cancer patients. Repertoires were generated with immunoSEQ multiplex PCR, while TCRdb's copy carries only in-frame clones and drops some. Of 150,000 to 200,000 clones in the sample, around 87% were seen once. The sequenced sample consisted of blood. Receptors originate from a woman aged 45-65 years in good health. CDR3s include the opening cysteine and the closing phenylalanine or tryptophan. D genes are given only for firm matches. The size entry is marked missing in some rows and otherwise reads once, few, many or a size class.

cdr3_nt cdr3_aa j_call v_call d_call clone_size
TGTGCCAGCAGCCAAGTTGGGACAGGGGGTGAAAAACTGTTTTTT CASSQVGTGGEKLFF TRBJ1-4 TRBV3-1/TRBV3-2 TRBD1 -
TGTGCCACCAGTGGGCCGGCCAACTCCTACGAGCAGTACTTC CATSGPANSYEQYF TRBJ2-7 TRBV24-1 - -
TGTGCCAGCAGCTTCGAGGCAGGGGGGACCACAGATACGCAGTATTTT CASSFEAGGTTDTQYF TRBJ2-3 TRBV5-8 - -
TGTGCCAGCAGCCCACCCGGGTTGGTAAACTATGGCTACACCTTC CASSPPGLVNYGYTF TRBJ1-2 TRBV7-9 - -
TGTGCCAGCAGTTACGGGGGCCGAGAGACCCAGTACTTC CASSYGGRETQYF TRBJ2-5 TRBV6-5 - -
TGTGCCAGCAGCCAAGAGCGGGGGGGCCGAGGGACCCAGTACTTC CASSQERGGRGTQYF TRBJ2-5 TRBV11-1 TRBD2 -
TGTGCCAGCAGTGACGGGTCCGCTGGAAACACCATATATTTT CASSDGSAGNTIYF TRBJ1-3 TRBV25-1 - -
TGTGCCAGCAGTGAACAAGTCCCGGTCTTTACGAACACCGGGGAGCTGTTTTTT CASSEQVPVFTNTGELFF TRBJ2-2 TRBV6-1 - -
TGTGCCAGCTCACCTATTCCGGGCTCTGGAAACACCATATATTTT CASSPIPGSGNTIYF TRBJ1-3 TRBV18 - -
TGCAGCGGTTTAGGTGACAATGAGCAGTTCTTC CSGLGDNEQFF TRBJ2-1 TRBV20-1 - -
TGTGCCAGCAGCGTAGCCAGTAACACTGAAGCTTTCTTT CASSVASNTEAFF TRBJ1-1 TRBV9 - -
TGCGCCAGCAGCAGGGCCCCGGGACTAGCGGGAGATGAGCAGTTCTTC CASSRAPGLAGDEQFF TRBJ2-1 TRBV5-1 TRBD2 -
TGTGCCAGCAGTTATGCTAGCTCCTACGAGCAGTACTTC CASSYASSYEQYF TRBJ2-7 TRBV6-2/TRBV6-3 - -
TGTGCCAGCAGCTTACTCGGCGGGGAGACCCAGTACTTC CASSLLGGETQYF TRBJ2-5 TRBV13 - -
TGTGCCAGCAGCTTTAGAGGGAACGGGGGTAACACCATATATTTT CASSFRGNGGNTIYF TRBJ1-3 TRBV5-6 - once
TGTGCCAGCAGTTACTCGATACGGGTACGGCAGCCCCAGCATTTT CASSYSIRVRQPQHF TRBJ1-5 TRBV6-5 - -
TGTGCCAGCAGCTTAGGTCGCGAGCAGTACTTC CASSLGREQYF TRBJ2-7 TRBV11-3 - once
TGTGCCACCAGTGAATTGGCCGGGACAGGGGTAGACAATGAGCAGTTCTTC CATSELAGTGVDNEQFF TRBJ2-1 TRBV24-1 TRBD1 -
TGTGCCAGCAGCATAGGCACTGAAGCTTTCTTT CASSIGTEAFF TRBJ1-1 TRBV9 - -
TGTGCCAGCAGCTACGGGGGGGGGAGGGGCACTGAAGCTTTCTTT CASSYGGGRGTEAFF TRBJ1-1 TRBV28 - -
TGTGCCAGCAGCTTGGTAGGTCGCCGGAACACTGAAGCTTTCTTT CASSLVGRRNTEAFF TRBJ1-1 TRBV5-4 - -
TGTGCCAGTAGTTTAGGGATCGAAGCTTTCTTT CASSLGIEAFF TRBJ1-1 TRBV19 - -
TGTGCCACCAGCGGTAACTTATTGGGTGCTGGAAACACCATATATTTT CATSGNLLGAGNTIYF TRBJ1-3 TRBV15 - -
TGTGCCACCAGTGACCCCGGACAGGGGGACACTGAAGCTTTCTTT CATSDPGQGDTEAFF TRBJ1-1 TRBV24-1 TRBD1 -
TGTGCCAGCAGCCAAGGTGCCCCCCCGGGCCCTTACAATGAGCAGTTCTTC CASSQGAPPGPYNEQFF TRBJ2-1 TRBV4-2 - -
TGTGCCAGCGGGTACATAGGTCTAGCGGGGGGTCACGGGGAGCTGTTTTTT CASGYIGLAGGHGELFF TRBJ2-2 TRBV27 TRBD2 -
TGTGCCAGCAGCCCAGGACTAGCGAAAGAGACCCAGTACTTC CASSPGLAKETQYF TRBJ2-5 TRBV11-1 TRBD2 few
TGTGCCAGTAGTATAGGAGGCTCTAGAACCTACGAGCAGTACTTC CASSIGGSRTYEQYF TRBJ2-7 TRBV19 - -
TGTGCCAGCAGTGCTATCTACGAGCAGTACTTC CASSAIYEQYF TRBJ2-7 TRBV2 - -
TGTGCCAGCAGCGGGAACGTCTCTGAAGCTTTCTTT CASSGNVSEAFF TRBJ1-1 TRBV5-4 - -
TGTGCCACGGGGCTTCGTGGGTTTGAAGGAACAGCTAACTATGGCTACACCTTC CATGLRGFEGTANYGYTF TRBJ1-2 TRBV15 - -
TGTGCCTGGAGTGTACTTAGCAAACTTTTACCTACAACTAATGAAAAACTGTTTTTT CAWSVLSKLLPTTNEKLFF TRBJ1-4 TRBV30 - -
TGTGCCAGCAGTTCAGGGGGACGAATCTATGGCTACACCTTC CASSSGGRIYGYTF TRBJ1-2 TRBV6-2/TRBV6-3 TRBD1 -
TGTGCCAGCAGCGTAGAAATCAGGTCCTACAATGAGCAGTTCTTC CASSVEIRSYNEQFF TRBJ2-1 TRBV9 - -
TGTGCCAGCAGGGCTGGCTCTGGGGCCAACGTCCTGACTTTC CASRAGSGANVLTF TRBJ2-6 TRBV7-3 - -
TGTGCCAGCTGGCTGGGTGGGCAGGGAAGGCCTGGAAACACCATATATTTT CASWLGGQGRPGNTIYF TRBJ1-3 TRBV28 - few
TGCAGCGTTGTTCAGGGGTGGACTGAAGCTTTCTTT CSVVQGWTEAFF TRBJ1-1 TRBV29-1 - -
TGTGCCAGTAGTATAGACCGGGCCACGGACGGTGAGCAGTTCTTC CASSIDRATDGEQFF TRBJ2-1 TRBV19 - few
TGTGCCAGCTCAAAGGGACTAGCGGACTCCGGTGAGCAGTTCTTC CASSKGLADSGEQFF TRBJ2-1 TRBV18 TRBD2 -
TGTGCCAGCAGCCCCCAGGGGGGCGCCGATCAGCCCCAGCATTTT CASSPQGGADQPQHF TRBJ1-5 TRBV16 TRBD1 -
TGCAGCGGGGGACGGAGCGGACAGGGGAACTATGGCTACACCTTC CSGGRSGQGNYGYTF TRBJ1-2 TRBV29-1 TRBD1 -
TGTGCCAGCCAGGGAACAAGGTTGGCTCAGTACACCATATATTTT CASQGTRLAQYTIYF TRBJ1-3 TRBV28 - -
TGTGCCAGCAGCTTGGCCTCGACAGGCTTGAATTCACCCCTCCACTTT CASSLASTGLNSPLHF TRBJ1-6 TRBV5-4 - once
TGTGCCAGCAGCAATAGGGACAGCACCGGAAACACCATATATTTT CASSNRDSTGNTIYF TRBJ1-3 TRBV21-1 - once
TGTGCCAGCAGCTTAGACGGGAGATCCAATAATGAGCAGTTCTTC CASSLDGRSNNEQFF TRBJ2-1 TRBV7-3 - -
TGTGCCAGCAACTACAGATTGACGAACACCGGGGAGCTGTTTTTT CASNYRLTNTGELFF TRBJ2-2 TRBV6-5 - -
TGTGCCAGCAGCCCCCAACCCACAGATACGCAGTATTTT CASSPQPTDTQYF TRBJ2-3 TRBV5-4 - -
TGTGCCAGCAGTTTAGAGATAGGAGGCACTGAAGCTTTCTTT CASSLEIGGTEAFF TRBJ1-1 TRBV27 - -
TGTGCCATCACGGCGCTCACCGGGGAGCTGTTTTTT CAITALTGELFF TRBJ2-2 TRBV10-3 - -
TGTGCCAGCAGCTTAAGGGGGACAAATAATGAGCAGTTCTTC CASSLRGTNNEQFF TRBJ2-1 TRBV11-3 - -
TGTGCCATTTCCCGGAGGGGGGGCGGGGATGAAAAACTGTTTTTT CAISRRGGGDEKLFF TRBJ1-4 TRBV10-3 - once
TGTGCCAGCAGCTTAGGAGAAGGCAATTCACCCCTCCACTTT CASSLGEGNSPLHF TRBJ1-6 TRBV7-2 - -